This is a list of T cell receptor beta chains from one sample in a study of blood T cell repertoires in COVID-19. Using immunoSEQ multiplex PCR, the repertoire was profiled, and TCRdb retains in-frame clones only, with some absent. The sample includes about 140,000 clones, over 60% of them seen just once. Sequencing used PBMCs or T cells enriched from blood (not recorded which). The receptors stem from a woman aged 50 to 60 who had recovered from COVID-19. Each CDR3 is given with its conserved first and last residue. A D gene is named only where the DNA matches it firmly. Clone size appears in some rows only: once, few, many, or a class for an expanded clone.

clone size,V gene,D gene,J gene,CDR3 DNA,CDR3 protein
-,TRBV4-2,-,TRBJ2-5,TGTGCCAGCAGCCAGCCCACACAGCAAGAGACCCAGTACTTC,CASSQPTQQETQYF
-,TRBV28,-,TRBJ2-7,TGTGCCAGCGGAAACAGGTACGAGCAGTACTTC,CASGNRYEQYF
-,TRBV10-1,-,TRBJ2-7,TGCGCCAGCAGTGAAAGACAGCCCTTTTCCGAGCAGTACTTC,CASSERQPFSEQYF
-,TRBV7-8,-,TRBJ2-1,TGTGCCAGCAGCCCCATAGAGGGGACTGGCTACAATGAGCAGTTCTTC,CASSPIEGTGYNEQFF
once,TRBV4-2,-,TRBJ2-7,TGTGCCAGCAGCCAAGATTCTCGTAACGAGCAGTACTTC,CASSQDSRNEQYF
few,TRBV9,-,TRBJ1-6,TGTGCCAGCAGCTCTGCGCGAAACTATAATTCACCCCTCCACTTT,CASSSARNYNSPLHF
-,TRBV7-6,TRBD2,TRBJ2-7,TGTGCCAGCAGTTCACTTGCCTGGACTAGCGGGGACTCCTACGAGCAGTACTTC,CASSSLAWTSGDSYEQYF
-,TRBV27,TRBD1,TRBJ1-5,TGTGCCAGCTCCGGACAGGGAGTTCATCAGCCCCAGCATTTT,CASSGQGVHQPQHF
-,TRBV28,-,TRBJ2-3,TGTGCCAGCAGTTCCGGGGGAGCGGGACACACAGATACGCAGTATTTT,CASSSGGAGHTDTQYF
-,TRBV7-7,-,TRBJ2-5,TGTGCCAGCAGCAAATGGGGGGAGTACCAAGAGACCCAGTACTTC,CASSKWGEYQETQYF
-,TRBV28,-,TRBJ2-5,TGTGCCAGCAGTTTAATTCGGTGGGAGACCCAGTACTTC,CASSLIRWETQYF
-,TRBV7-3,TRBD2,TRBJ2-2,TGTGCCAGCAGCTTAAGGGCTAGCGGGGCTCTCTCCGGGGAGCTGTTTTTT,CASSLRASGALSGELFF
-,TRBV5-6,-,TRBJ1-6,TGTGCCAGCAGCTTGGCCTTATGGACACTGTCACCCCTCCACTTT,CASSLALWTLSPLHF
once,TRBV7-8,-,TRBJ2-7,TGTGCCAGCAGCCCCGGGTTGAGGAGTCGGTCCTACGAGCAGTACTTC,CASSPGLRSRSYEQYF
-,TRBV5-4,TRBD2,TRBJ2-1,TGTGCCAGCAGCTTGGTTTGGACTAGCGGGGGGTACAATGAGCAGTTCTTC,CASSLVWTSGGYNEQFF
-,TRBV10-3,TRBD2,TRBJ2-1,TGTGCCATCAGGACGGGACTAGCGGACAATGAGCAGTTCTTC,CAIRTGLADNEQFF
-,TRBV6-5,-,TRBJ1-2,TGTGCCAGCAGGCGGTCTAACTATGGCTACACCTTC,CASRRSNYGYTF
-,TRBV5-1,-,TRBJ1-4,TGCGCCAGCAGCCTTTCAGGGTGGACTAATGAAAAACTGTTTTTT,CASSLSGWTNEKLFF
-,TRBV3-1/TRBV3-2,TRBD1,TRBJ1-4,TGTGCCAGCAGCCAGAGCCCGGGGACAGGGGGGGAAAAACTGTTTTTT,CASSQSPGTGGEKLFF
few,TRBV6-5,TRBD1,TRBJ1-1,TGTGCCACCTATCCGGGACAGGGTTCCCCAGCTTTCTTT,CATYPGQGSPAFF
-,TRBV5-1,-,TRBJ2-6,TGCGCCAGCAGCGATGGCAGGGTGGTGGCCAACGTCCTGACTTTC,CASSDGRVVANVLTF
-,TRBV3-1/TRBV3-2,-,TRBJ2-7,TGTGCCAGCAGCAGAACCGGGTCCGAGCAGTACTTC,CASSRTGSEQYF
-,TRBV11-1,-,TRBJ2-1,TGTGCCAGCAGCTTAAACTCACATGAGCAGTTCTTC,CASSLNSHEQFF
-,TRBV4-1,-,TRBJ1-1,TGCGCCAGCAGCCAAGATTTCGGGTTGAACACTGAAGCTTTCTTT,CASSQDFGLNTEAFF
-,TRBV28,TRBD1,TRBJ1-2,TGTGCCAGCAGCACACGCCCAGGGGGCGGCTACACCTTC,CASSTRPGGGYTF
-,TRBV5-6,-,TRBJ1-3,TGTGCCAGCAGCTTGGCGGGTGGAAACACCATATATTTT,CASSLAGGNTIYF
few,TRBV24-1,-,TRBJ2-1,TGTGCCACCAGTGAAAACAGGGCTCCGGCCTACAATGAGCAGTTCTTC,CATSENRAPAYNEQFF
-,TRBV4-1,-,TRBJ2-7,TGCGCCAGCAGCCAAGTCCCCTCTTACGAGCAGTACTTC,CASSQVPSYEQYF
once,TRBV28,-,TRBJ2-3,TGTGCCAGCAGCGGCGGGAGCACAGATACGCAGTATTTT,CASSGGSTDTQYF
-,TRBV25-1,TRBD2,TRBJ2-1,TGTGCCAGCAGTAGGGGACTAGCATCCTACAATGAGCAGTTCTTC,CASSRGLASYNEQFF
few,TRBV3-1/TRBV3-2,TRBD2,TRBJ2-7,TGTGCCAGCAAGGCGGGGGGCTACGAGCAGTACTTC,CASKAGGYEQYF
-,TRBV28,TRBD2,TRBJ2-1,TGTGCCAGCAGAAGCGGGAGCCGCTACAATGAGCAGTTCTTC,CASRSGSRYNEQFF
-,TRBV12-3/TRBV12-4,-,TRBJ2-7,TGTGCCAGCAGTTTAAGGGGTACCTACGAGCAGTACTTC,CASSLRGTYEQYF
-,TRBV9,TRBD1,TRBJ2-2,TGTGCCAGCAGCCCAAACAGGGGAGAAGACACCGGGGAGCTGTTTTTT,CASSPNRGEDTGELFF
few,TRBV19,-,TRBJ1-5,TGTGCCAGTTACCAGGGTTATAGCAATCAGCCCCAGCATTTT,CASYQGYSNQPQHF
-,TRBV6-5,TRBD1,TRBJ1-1,TGTGCCAGCAGCCAACAGGGGGCCAGTGAAGCTTTCTTT,CASSQQGASEAFF
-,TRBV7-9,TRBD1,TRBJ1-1,TGTGCCAGCAGCTTAGCAACAGGGGACACTGAAGCTTTCTTT,CASSLATGDTEAFF
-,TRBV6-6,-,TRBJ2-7,TGTGCCAGCAGCCGACAGAAAACCTACGAGCAGTACTTC,CASSRQKTYEQYF
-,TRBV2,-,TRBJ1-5,TGTGCCAGCAGTGAAAGCTTGAGTCTGCCGAGAAATCAGCCCCAGCATTTT,CASSESLSLPRNQPQHF
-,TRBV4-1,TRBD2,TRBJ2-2,TGCGCCAGCAGCTATAGCGGGAGCGGGGAGCTGTTTTTT,CASSYSGSGELFF
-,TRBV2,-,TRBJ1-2,TGTGCCAGCAGTGATGCGGGACGGGCCTATGGCTACACCTTC,CASSDAGRAYGYTF
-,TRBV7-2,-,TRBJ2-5,TGTGCCAGCAGCTCTCCCGAGGCAGGGAAGGAGACCCAGTACTTC,CASSSPEAGKETQYF
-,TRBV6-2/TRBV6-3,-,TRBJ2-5,TGTGCCAGCAGTTGGGGCGGCGGGGGCCATCAAGAGACCCAGTACTTC,CASSWGGGGHQETQYF
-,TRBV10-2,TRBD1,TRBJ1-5,TGCGCCAGCAGGGAGGGACAGGGCGTGCGACAGCCCCAGCATTTT,CASREGQGVRQPQHF
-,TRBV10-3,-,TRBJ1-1,TGTGCCACAACCGGTGGTCTCCAGAACACTGAAGCTTTCTTT,CATTGGLQNTEAFF
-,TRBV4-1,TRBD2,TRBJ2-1,TGCGCCAGCAGCCAAGATCTCGGACTAGCGGGAGGGCAAGGTGAGCAGTTCTTC,CASSQDLGLAGGQGEQFF
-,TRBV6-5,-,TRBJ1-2,TGTGCCAGCACCCAAGGGCAGGGTGGCTACACCTTC,CASTQGQGGYTF
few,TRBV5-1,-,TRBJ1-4,TGCGCCAGCAGCTCCCAGGCAACTAATGAAAAACTGTTTTTT,CASSSQATNEKLFF
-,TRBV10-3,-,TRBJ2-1,TGTGCCATCAGTGGAGGGAGCTCCTACAATGAGCAGTTCTTC,CAISGGSSYNEQFF
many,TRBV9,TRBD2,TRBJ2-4,TGTGCCAGCAGCCCACGCGGAAGGGAGGGTAACATTCAGTACTTC,CASSPRGREGNIQYF
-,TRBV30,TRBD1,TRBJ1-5,TGTGCCTCCGCCGGGACAGGGTCGCAGCCCCAGCATTTT,CASAGTGSQPQHF
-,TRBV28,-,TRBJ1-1,TGTGCCAGCAGTTTAAGGGGGATTCGGGACACTGAAGCTTTCTTT,CASSLRGIRDTEAFF
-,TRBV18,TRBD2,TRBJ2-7,TGTGCCAGCTCACCCGGACTAGCGGGATCCTACGAGCAGTACTTC,CASSPGLAGSYEQYF
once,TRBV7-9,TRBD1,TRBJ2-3,TGTGCCAGCAGCTACCGGGACAGGGCAGATACGCAGTATTTT,CASSYRDRADTQYF
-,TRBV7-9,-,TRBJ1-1,TGTGCCAGCAGCTTAACGTCCCAATCGGCTGAAGCTTTCTTT,CASSLTSQSAEAFF
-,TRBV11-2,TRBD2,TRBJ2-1,TGTGCCAGCAGCCAGCGGGGGGACCCCTACAATGAGCAGTTCTTC,CASSQRGDPYNEQFF
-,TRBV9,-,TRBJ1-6,TGTGCCAGCAGCGTAGGGAGTAATTCACCCCTCCACTTT,CASSVGSNSPLHF
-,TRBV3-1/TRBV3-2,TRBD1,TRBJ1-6,TGTGCCAGCAGCCTGGACAGGTCCTATAATTCACCCCTCCACTTT,CASSLDRSYNSPLHF
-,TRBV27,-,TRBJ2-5,TGTGCCAGCAGTTTAAGAGGACAAGAGACCCAGTACTTC,CASSLRGQETQYF